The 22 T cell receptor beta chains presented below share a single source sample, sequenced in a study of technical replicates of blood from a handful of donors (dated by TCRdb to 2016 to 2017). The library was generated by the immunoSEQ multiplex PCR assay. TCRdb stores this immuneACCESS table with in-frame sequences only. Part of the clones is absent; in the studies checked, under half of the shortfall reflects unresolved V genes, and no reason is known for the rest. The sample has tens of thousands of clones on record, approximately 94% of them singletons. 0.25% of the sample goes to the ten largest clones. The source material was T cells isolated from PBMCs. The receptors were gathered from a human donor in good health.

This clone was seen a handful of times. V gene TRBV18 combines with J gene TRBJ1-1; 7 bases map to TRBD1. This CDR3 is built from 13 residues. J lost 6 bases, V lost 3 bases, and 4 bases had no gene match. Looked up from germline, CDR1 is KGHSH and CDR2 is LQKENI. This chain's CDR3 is CASSPQGGPEAFF. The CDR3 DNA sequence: TGTGCCAGCTCACCGCAGGGGGGCCCTGAAGCTTTCTTT.

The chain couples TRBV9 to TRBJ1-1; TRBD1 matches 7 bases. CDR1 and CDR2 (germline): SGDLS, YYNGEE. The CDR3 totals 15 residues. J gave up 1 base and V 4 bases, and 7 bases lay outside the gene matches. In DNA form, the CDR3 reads TGTGCCAGCAGCCGACAGGGTTGGGGGAACACTGAAGCTTTCTTT. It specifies CASSRQGWGNTEAFF.

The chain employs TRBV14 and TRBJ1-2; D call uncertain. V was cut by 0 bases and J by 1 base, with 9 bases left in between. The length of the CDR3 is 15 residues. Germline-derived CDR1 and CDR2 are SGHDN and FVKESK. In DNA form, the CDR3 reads TGTGCCAGCAGCCAAGATCTTACAGATAACTATGGCTACACCTTC. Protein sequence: CASSQDLTDNYGYTF.

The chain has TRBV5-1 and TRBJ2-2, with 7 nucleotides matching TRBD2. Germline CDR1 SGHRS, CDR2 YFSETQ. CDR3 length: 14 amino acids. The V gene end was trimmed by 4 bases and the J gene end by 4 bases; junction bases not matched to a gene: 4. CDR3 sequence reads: CASSLSGLTGELFF. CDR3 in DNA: TGCGCCAGCAGCCTTAGCGGGCTCACCGGGGAGCTGTTTTTT.

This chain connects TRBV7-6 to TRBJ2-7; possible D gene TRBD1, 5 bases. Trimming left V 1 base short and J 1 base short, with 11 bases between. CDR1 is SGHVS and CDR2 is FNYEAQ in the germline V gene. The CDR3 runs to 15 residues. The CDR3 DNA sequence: TGTGCCAGCAGCTTAGAAACAGACAGTTCCTACGAGCAGTACTTC. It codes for CASSLETDSSYEQYF.

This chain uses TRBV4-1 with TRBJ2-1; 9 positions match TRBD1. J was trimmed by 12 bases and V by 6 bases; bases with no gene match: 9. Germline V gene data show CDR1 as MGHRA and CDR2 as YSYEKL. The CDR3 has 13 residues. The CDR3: CASSRDREDGQFF. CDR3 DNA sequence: TGCGCCAGCAGTAGGGACAGGGAGGACGGGCAGTTCTTC.

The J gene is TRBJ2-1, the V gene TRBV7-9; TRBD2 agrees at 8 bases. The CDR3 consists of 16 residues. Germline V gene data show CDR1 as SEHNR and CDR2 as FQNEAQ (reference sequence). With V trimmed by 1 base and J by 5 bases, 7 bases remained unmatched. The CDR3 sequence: CASSLVSAGGHNEQFF. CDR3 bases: TGTGCCAGCAGCTTAGTCAGTGCGGGAGGCCACAATGAGCAGTTCTTC. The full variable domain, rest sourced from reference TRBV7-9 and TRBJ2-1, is DTGVSQNPRHKITKRGQNVTFRCDPISEHNRLYWYRQTLGQGPEFLTYFQNEAQLEKSRLLSDRFSAERPKGSFSTLEIQRTEQGDSAMYLCASSLVSAGGHNEQFFGPGTRLTVL.

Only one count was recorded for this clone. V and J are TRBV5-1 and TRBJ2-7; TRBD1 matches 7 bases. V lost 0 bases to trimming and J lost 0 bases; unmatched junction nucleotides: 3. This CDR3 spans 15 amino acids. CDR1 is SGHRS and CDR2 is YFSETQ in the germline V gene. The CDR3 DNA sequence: TGCGCCAGCAGCTTGGGGGGGACAGACTCCTACGAGCAGTACTTC. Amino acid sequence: CASSLGGTDSYEQYF.

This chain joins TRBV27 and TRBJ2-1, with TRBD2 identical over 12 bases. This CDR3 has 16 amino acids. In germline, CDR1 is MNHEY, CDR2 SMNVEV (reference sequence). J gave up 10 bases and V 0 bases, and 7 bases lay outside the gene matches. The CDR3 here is CASSLSRLAGGYEQFF. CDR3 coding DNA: TGTGCCAGCAGTTTATCTCGGCTAGCGGGAGGGTACGAGCAGTTCTTC.

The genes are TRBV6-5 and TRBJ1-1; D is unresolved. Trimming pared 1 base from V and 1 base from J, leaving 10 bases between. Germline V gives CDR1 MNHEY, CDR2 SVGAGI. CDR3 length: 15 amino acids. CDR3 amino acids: CASSYWGSANTEAFF. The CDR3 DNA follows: TGTGCCAGCAGTTACTGGGGTAGCGCGAACACTGAAGCTTTCTTT.

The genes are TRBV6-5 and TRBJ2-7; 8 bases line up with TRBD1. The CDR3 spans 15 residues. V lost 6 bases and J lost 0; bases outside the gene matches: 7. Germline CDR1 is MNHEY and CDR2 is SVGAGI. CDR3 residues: CASSFQGAYSYEQYF. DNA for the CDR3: TGTGCCAGCAGCTTCCAGGGGGCCTACTCCTACGAGCAGTACTTC.

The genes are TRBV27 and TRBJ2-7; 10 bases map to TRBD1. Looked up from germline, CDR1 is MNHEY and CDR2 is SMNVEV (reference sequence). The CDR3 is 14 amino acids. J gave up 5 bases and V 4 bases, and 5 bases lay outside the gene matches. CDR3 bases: TGTGCCAGCAGTTATGGACAGGGGGTCCACGAGCAGTACTTC. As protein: CASSYGQGVHEQYF.

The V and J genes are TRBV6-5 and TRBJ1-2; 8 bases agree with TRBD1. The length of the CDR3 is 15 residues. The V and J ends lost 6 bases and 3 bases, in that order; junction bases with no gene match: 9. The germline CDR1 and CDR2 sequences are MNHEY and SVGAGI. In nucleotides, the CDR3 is TGTGCCAGCAGGGACAGCAGGGGGCGCGACTATGGCTACACCTTC. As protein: CASRDSRGRDYGYTF.

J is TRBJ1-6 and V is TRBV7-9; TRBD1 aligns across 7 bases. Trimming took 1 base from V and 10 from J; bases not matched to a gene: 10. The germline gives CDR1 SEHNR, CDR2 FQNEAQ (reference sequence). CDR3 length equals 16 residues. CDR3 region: CASSLVHRGNGSPLHF. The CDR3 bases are TGTGCCAGCAGCTTAGTGCACAGGGGAAATGGATCACCCCTCCACTTT.

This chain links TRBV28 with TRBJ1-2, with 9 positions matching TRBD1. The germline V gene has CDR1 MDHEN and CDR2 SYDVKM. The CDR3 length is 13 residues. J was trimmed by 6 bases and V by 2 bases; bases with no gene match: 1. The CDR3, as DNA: TGTGCCAGCAGTTTAGGGACAGGGAATGGCTACACCTTC. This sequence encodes CASSLGTGNGYTF.

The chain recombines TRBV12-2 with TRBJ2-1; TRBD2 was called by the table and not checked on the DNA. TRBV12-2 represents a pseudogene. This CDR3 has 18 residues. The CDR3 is CASRLAWPSGRRDNEQFF. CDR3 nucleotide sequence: TGTGCAAGTCGCTTAGCGTGGCCTAGCGGGAGGAGGGACAATGAGCAGTTCTTC.

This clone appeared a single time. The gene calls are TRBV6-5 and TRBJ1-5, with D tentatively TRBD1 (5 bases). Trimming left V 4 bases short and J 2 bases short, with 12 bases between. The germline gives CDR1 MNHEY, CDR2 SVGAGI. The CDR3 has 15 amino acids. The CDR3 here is CASSSLGGGNQPQHF. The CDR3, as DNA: TGTGCCAGCAGTTCTCTCGGGGGTGGCAATCAGCCCCAGCATTTT.

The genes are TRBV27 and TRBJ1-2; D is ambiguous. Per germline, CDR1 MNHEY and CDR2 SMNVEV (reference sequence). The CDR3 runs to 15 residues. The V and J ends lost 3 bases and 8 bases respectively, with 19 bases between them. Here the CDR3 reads CASSLEESRGRGYTF. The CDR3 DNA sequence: TGTGCCAGCAGTTTGGAGGAAAGTCGCGGGAGAGGCTACACCTTC.

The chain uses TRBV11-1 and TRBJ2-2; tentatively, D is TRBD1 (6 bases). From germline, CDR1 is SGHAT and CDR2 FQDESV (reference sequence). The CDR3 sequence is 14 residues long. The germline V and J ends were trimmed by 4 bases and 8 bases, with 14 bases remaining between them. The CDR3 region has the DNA TGTGCCAGCAGCTACCAACAGGGTACTGGGGAGCTGTTTTTT. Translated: CASSYQQGTGELFF. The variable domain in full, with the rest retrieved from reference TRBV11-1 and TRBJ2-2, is EAEVAQSPRYKITEKSQAVAFWCDPISGHATLYWYRQILGQGPELLVQFQDESVVDDSQLPKDRFSAERLKGVDSTLKIQPAELGDSAMYLCASSYQQGTGELFFGEGSRLTVL.

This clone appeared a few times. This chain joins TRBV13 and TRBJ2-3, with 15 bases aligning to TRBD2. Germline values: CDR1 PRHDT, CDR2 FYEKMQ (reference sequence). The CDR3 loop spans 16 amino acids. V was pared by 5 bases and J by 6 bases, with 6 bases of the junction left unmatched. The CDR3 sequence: CASSRLGLAGGDTQYF. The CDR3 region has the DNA TGTGCCAGCAGCCGACTAGGACTAGCGGGAGGGGATACGCAGTATTTT.

CDR3 DNA sequence: TGCGCCAGCAGCCAACCACTAGCGGGGGGGCACAATGAGCAGTTCTTC. Protein product: CASSQPLAGGHNEQFF. The chain joins TRBV5-1 to TRBJ2-1; 13 bases map to TRBD2. Germline V lookup: CDR1 SGHRS, CDR2 YFSETQ. Losses at the gene ends were 4 bases for V and 5 bases for J; bases not matched to a gene: 6. This CDR3 is built from 16 residues.

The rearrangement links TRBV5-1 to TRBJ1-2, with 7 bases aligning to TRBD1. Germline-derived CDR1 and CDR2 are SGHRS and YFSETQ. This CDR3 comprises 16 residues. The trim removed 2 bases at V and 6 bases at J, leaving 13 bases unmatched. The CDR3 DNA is TGCGCCAGCAGCTTCCAGACAGGGACCCCTCTTAATGGCTACACCTTC. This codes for CASSFQTGTPLNGYTF. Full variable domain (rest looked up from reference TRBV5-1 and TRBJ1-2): KAGVTQTPRYLIKTRGQQVTLSCSPISGHRSVSWYQQTPGQGLQFLFEYFSETQRNKGNFPGRFSGRQFSNSRSEMNVSTLELGDSALYLCASSFQTGTPLNGYTFGSGTRLTVV.